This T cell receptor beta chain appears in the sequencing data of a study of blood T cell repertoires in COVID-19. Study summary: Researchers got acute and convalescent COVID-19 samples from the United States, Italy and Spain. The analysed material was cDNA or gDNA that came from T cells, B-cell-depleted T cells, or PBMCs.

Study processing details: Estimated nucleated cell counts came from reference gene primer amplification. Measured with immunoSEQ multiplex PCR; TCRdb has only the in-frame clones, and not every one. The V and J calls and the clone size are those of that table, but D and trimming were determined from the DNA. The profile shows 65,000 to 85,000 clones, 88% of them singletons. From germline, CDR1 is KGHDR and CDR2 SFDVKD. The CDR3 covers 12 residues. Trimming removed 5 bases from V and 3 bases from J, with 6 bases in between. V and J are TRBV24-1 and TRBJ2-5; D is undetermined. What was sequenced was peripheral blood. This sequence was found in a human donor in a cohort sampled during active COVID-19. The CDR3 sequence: CATSGEKETQYF. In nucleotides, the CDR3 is TGTGCCACCAGTGGCGAAAAAGAGACCCAGTACTTC.